The entry below describes one T cell receptor (beta chain). TCRdb processed the RACE reads anew with MiXCR; each CDR3 protein has one entry. The sample includes tens of thousands of distinct CDR3 sequences, roughly 13% of them seen just once. The sample comes from a study of human T cells and chemical hapten exposure. The time point was: patch test 3, about 24 weeks after DPC sensitization. Treatment given: therapeutic diphenylcyclopropenone sensitization with weekly scalp DPC. V lost 7 bases and J 1 base, leaving 10 bases between the germline ends. The CDR3 has 12 amino acids. Germline lookup yields CDR1 SQVTM and CDR2 ANQGSEA.

Sequenced here: whole blood, sampled in connection with sensitization to the hapten diphenylcyclopropenone (DPC). The rearrangement uses TRBV29-1 and TRBJ2-5; possibly TRBD1 for D (6 bases). The clonotype comes from a woman aged 45-65 years with alopecia areata. Some clones in this sample may be carry-over from other donors' samples. CDR3 in amino acids: CSERTAQETQYF. In nucleotides, the CDR3 is TGCAGCGAACGGACAGCCCAAGAGACCCAGTACTTC.